One T cell receptor (beta chain) is described in this entry. The data derive from a study of blood T cell repertoires in COVID-19. Study details: The origin of the acute and convalescent COVID-19 samples was the United States, Italy and Spain. Sources were T cells, B-cell-depleted T cells, or PBMCs; the material itself was cDNA or gDNA.

From germline, CDR1 is SGHRS and CDR2 YFSETQ. This CDR3 comprises 11 residues. The V end was cut by 2 bases, the J end by 9 bases, with 6 bases between. As processed by the authors: Counts of nucleated cells, estimated from reference gene primer amplification, were obtained. Clones were read by immunoSEQ multiplex PCR, and TCRdb kept only the in-frame ones, dropping some. Clonal size and the V and J genes are those of that table, whereas D and trimming came from the DNA. The sample lists under 500,000 clones, around 88% occurring once. The TCR was taken from a woman aged 25 to 39 with acute or convalescent COVID-19. V usage is TRBV5-1 and J usage is TRBJ2-1; unclear D gene. The sample comprised peripheral blood. The CDR3 sequence is CASSFKFEQFF. CDR3 coding DNA: TGCGCCAGCAGCTTCAAATTTGAGCAGTTCTTC.